The 24 T cell receptor beta chains reported below all come from one sample, sequenced in a study of vaccination effects on CD4 cells after COVID-19. Their antigen targets remain unknown. Profiled with immunoSEQ multiplex PCR; TCRdb holds only in-frame clones, not every one. The sample includes around 53,000 clones, roughly 77% of them seen just once. CD4+ T cells specific for antigen were expanded with viral peptide pools by the ViraFEST assay before sequencing. When roughly eleven days of culture had elapsed, CD4+ T cells were isolated. The person acquired a PCR-confirmed SARS-CoV-2 infection between March and December 2020. The input for sequencing was CD4+ T cells from PBMCs cultured with HIV peptides, taken before COVID-19 vaccination. This sample's subset: HIV-1 Nef peptide pool negative control/reference culture. Every receptor here comes from a human donor who had a prior SARS-CoV-2 infection.

The J gene is TRBJ2-1, the V gene TRBV11-3; 9 positions match TRBD1. CDR1 is SGHNT, CDR2 YENEEA, per germline. V was pared by 5 bases and J by 2 bases, with 4 bases of the junction left unmatched. This CDR3 is built from 15 residues. The CDR3 is CASSPGQGTYNEQFF. The DNA of the CDR3 is TGTGCCAGCAGCCCGGGACAGGGAACCTACAATGAGCAGTTCTTC. Combining the CDR3 with reference TRBV11-3 and TRBJ2-1 gives the whole variable domain EAGVVQSPRYKIIEKKQPVAFWCNPISGHNTLYWYLQNLGQGPELLIRYENEEAVDDSQLPKDRFSAERLKGVDSTLKIQPAELGDSAVYLCASSPGQGTYNEQFFGPGTRLTVL.

The chain links TRBV20-1 to TRBJ2-1, with no clear D. Germline CDR1 and CDR2: DFQATT and SNEGSKA (reference sequence). Between the trimmed V and J ends, which lost 3 bases and 7 bases, there was a span of 10 bases. The CDR3 is made up of 12 amino acids. The CDR3: CSASRQLNEQFF. The CDR3 coding sequence is TGCAGTGCTAGTAGGCAGTTAAATGAGCAGTTCTTC.

The V gene is TRBV30, the J gene TRBJ1-5; weak D call: TRBD1 (6 bases). The CDR3 covers 13 residues. V was trimmed by 3 bases and J by 9 bases, leaving 15 bases between them. Germline CDR1 reads GTSNPN; CDR2 reads SVGIG (reference sequence). CDR3 nucleotide sequence: TGTGCCTGGAGGCCCAGGGGAGAGGGGCCCCAGCATTTT. Translated: CAWRPRGEGPQHF.

This clone was observed once. This chain connects TRBV5-1 to TRBJ2-1; TRBD1 aligns across 9 bases. This CDR3 comprises 16 residues. CDR1 and CDR2 (germline): SGHRS, YFSETQ. Germline trimming cut 3 bases from V and 7 bases from J; bases unmatched to any gene: 11. In DNA, the CDR3 is TGCGCCAGCAGCTGGGGGACAGGGACTCCACTGAATGAGCAGTTCTTC. This gives the protein CASSWGTGTPLNEQFF.

In DNA, the CDR3 is TGTGCCAGTTTAGCGGGAGGGAGCACAGATACGCAGTATTTT. This gives the protein CASLAGGSTDTQYF. The V and J genes are TRBV7-2 and TRBJ2-3, with TRBD2 identical over 11 bases. Germline CDR1 and CDR2: SGHTA and FQGNSA. The CDR3 runs 14 residues. With V trimmed by 9 bases and J by 0 bases, 2 bases remained unmatched.

This rearrangement joins TRBV11-2 to TRBJ2-4; no reliable D call. The CDR3 is made up of 13 amino acids. The V gene's germline CDR1 is SGHAT and CDR2 FQNNGV. The V and J ends lost 0 bases and 8 bases respectively, with 8 bases between them. CDR3 protein: CASSLDRLDIQYF. CDR3 DNA sequence: TGTGCCAGCAGCTTAGACAGGCTAGACATTCAGTACTTC.

The chain is built from TRBV27 and TRBJ2-7; 7 bases map to TRBD2. There are 15 residues in the CDR3. Germline trimming cut 0 bases from V and 4 bases from J; bases unmatched to any gene: 6. Germline V lookup: CDR1 MNHEY, CDR2 SMNVEV (reference sequence). DNA of the CDR3: TGTGCCAGCAGTTTATCGGGCCGGGAGGCTTACGAGCAGTACTTC. It encodes CASSLSGREAYEQYF.

The gene calls are TRBV29-1 and TRBJ2-5; D is undetermined. V lost 1 base, J lost 1 base, and 4 bases lay in between. This CDR3 has 12 amino acids. Germline CDR1 is SQVTM and CDR2 is ANQGSEA. Here the CDR3 DNA reads TGCAGCGTTGAAGTCCCCCAAGAGACCCAGTACTTC. As protein: CSVEVPQETQYF.

V and J are TRBV9 and TRBJ2-7, with TRBD1 identical over 7 bases. This CDR3 region has 16 residues. J lost 5 bases, V lost 0 bases, and 11 bases had no gene match. Germline CDR1 and CDR2: SGDLS and YYNGEE. The CDR3 DNA reads TGTGCCAGCAGCGTAGCCCCTCGGACAGGAATCAACGAGCAGTACTTC. This encodes CASSVAPRTGINEQYF.

The chain couples TRBV4-1 to TRBJ2-3, with D tentatively TRBD2 (6 bases). This CDR3 contains 15 residues. Trimming stripped 0 bases from V and 5 bases from J, with 12 bases between. Germline CDR1 and CDR2: MGHRA and YSYEKL. The CDR3 loop is CASSQDIGAGDTQYF. The CDR3 coding sequence is TGCGCCAGCAGCCAAGATATCGGAGCGGGAGATACGCAGTATTTT.

This clone has only a few counts. This sequence joins TRBV7-3 and TRBJ1-2; possible D gene TRBD1, 5 bases. CDR1 and CDR2 from the germline V gene are SGHTA and FQGTGA. Deletions cut 2 bases from V and 4 bases from J, with 11 bases between. CDR3 length: 14 amino acids. CDR3 sequence (DNA): TGTGCCAGCAGCTTACGATGGGACGGCTATGGCTACACCTTC. This sequence encodes CASSLRWDGYGYTF.

This clone was detected once. The chain uses TRBV5-1 and TRBJ2-2; D not resolved. Germline assignment: CDR1 SGHRS and CDR2 YFSETQ. This CDR3 spans 13 amino acids. V lost 0 bases and J lost 4, with 4 bases in between. CDR3 bases: TGCGCCAGCAGCTTGGACCCCACCGGGGAGCTGTTTTTT. Protein: CASSLDPTGELFF.

The rearrangement uses TRBV7-3 and TRBJ1-1; D is possibly TRBD1 (5 bases). This CDR3 is 14 amino acids long. The ends were cut back, 2 bases at V and 1 base at J, with 8 bases in the middle. From germline, CDR1 is SGHTA and CDR2 FQGTGA. CDR3 nucleotide sequence: TGTGCCAGCAGCTTAGGGGGGAAGAACACTGAAGCTTTCTTT. Translated: CASSLGGKNTEAFF.

The CDR3 coding sequence is TGCAGCGGAGGACAGGGGAACACCGGGGAGCTGTTTTTT. It translates to CSGGQGNTGELFF. This sequence joins TRBV29-1 and TRBJ2-2, with TRBD1 identical over 8 bases. The junction had 2 bases not matched to a gene; V was cut back by 7 bases and J by 1 base. The CDR3 has 13 amino acids. The germline V gene encodes CDR1 SQVTM and CDR2 ANQGSEA.

This chain connects TRBV27 to TRBJ2-7; tentatively, D is TRBD1 or TRBD2 (5 bases each). V was pared by 6 bases and J by 4 bases, with 22 bases between. In germline, CDR1 is MNHEY, CDR2 SMNVEV (reference sequence). CDR3 length: 16 residues. As DNA, the CDR3 is TGTGCCAGCAGGAGCCCGTCAGGGAGCGTTAAGTACGAGCAGTACTTC. The encoded protein is CASRSPSGSVKYEQYF.

This clone has a handful of counts. This chain links TRBV4-2 with TRBJ1-3; tentatively, D is TRBD1 (5 bases). The CDR3 extends over 15 amino acids. Trimming removed 4 bases at V and 0 bases at J, with 10 bases between. The V gene's germline CDR1 is LGHNA and CDR2 YNFKEQ. The CDR3 region has the DNA TGTGCCAGCAGCCCAGAGGGGACCTCTGGAAACACCATATATTTT. The encoded protein is CASSPEGTSGNTIYF.

This chain uses TRBV19 with TRBJ1-4; 11 bases align to TRBD1. V was pared by 6 bases and J by 8 bases, with 17 bases of the junction left unmatched. The CDR3 length is 18 residues. Germline-derived CDR1 and CDR2 are LNHDA and SQIVND (reference sequence). CDR3 in amino acids: CASRGPDRGRVSEEKLFF. The CDR3 region has the DNA TGTGCCAGTAGAGGGCCGGACAGGGGGCGGGTTAGTGAAGAAAAACTGTTTTTT. The whole variable domain, remainder taken from reference TRBV19 and TRBJ1-4, is DGGITQSPKYLFRKEGQNVTLSCEQNLNHDAMYWYRQDPGQGLRLIYYSQIVNDFQKGDIAEGYSVSREKKESFPLTVTSAQKNPTAFYLCASRGPDRGRVSEEKLFFGSGTQLSVL.

This clone has a handful of counts. The chain carries TRBV5-1 and TRBJ2-7; 9 bases agree with TRBD1. Germline CDR1 and CDR2: SGHRS and YFSETQ. The CDR3 loop spans 14 amino acids. V trimming: 2 bases; J trimming: 3 bases; junction bases outside the gene matches: 3. The CDR3 protein is CASSFRDRDYEQYF. The CDR3, as DNA: TGCGCCAGCAGCTTCCGGGACAGGGACTACGAGCAGTACTTC.

As concerns this clone: At one end, the junction sequence differs from germline, possibly due to a read error. The chain couples TRBV7-7 to TRBJ2-5; D call uncertain. This CDR3 region has 15 residues. Per the germline V gene, CDR1 is SSHAT and CDR2 is FNYEAQ (reference sequence). The CDR3 reads CASSLLIGAEETQYF. The CDR3 DNA reads TGTGCTAGCAGCTTACTAATTGGTGCGGAAGAGACCCAGTACTTC.

This clone was seen a handful of times. This chain uses TRBV5-1 with TRBJ1-6, with a tentative D call TRBD1 (6 bases). Trimming shortened V by 5 bases and J by 7 bases, and 22 bases separated the two germline ends. The CDR3 loop spans 17 amino acids. The germline V gene has CDR1 SGHRS and CDR2 YFSETQ. CDR3 loop: CASRPTRGGTENSPLHF. The CDR3 DNA reads as TGCGCCAGCAGACCGACCAGGGGAGGCACAGAGAATTCACCCCTCCACTTT.

The DNA of the CDR3 is TGTGCCAGCAGCCGAGGGACAGGGGAAGGCTACACCTTC. Its protein product is CASSRGTGEGYTF. The rearrangement links TRBV5-4 to TRBJ1-2; 10 bases match TRBD1. The V and J ends lost 4 bases and 8 bases, in that order; junction bases with no gene match: 5. The CDR3 runs 13 residues. Germline V CDR1 and CDR2: SGHNT, YYREEE (reference sequence).

The chain is built from TRBV5-1 and TRBJ2-3, with TRBD2 matching 8 bases. The CDR3 is made up of 17 amino acids. V gave up 3 bases and J gave up 2 bases; unmatched junction bases: 11. The germline gives CDR1 SGHRS, CDR2 YFSETQ. The CDR3 sequence: CASSSYPTSEDTDTQYF. CDR3 nucleotides: TGCGCCAGCAGCTCTTACCCGACTAGCGAAGACACAGATACGCAGTATTTT.

The V and J genes are TRBV24-1 and TRBJ2-2, with D maybe TRBD2 (6 bases). The CDR3 totals 15 residues. Germline values: CDR1 KGHDR, CDR2 SFDVKD. Between the trimmed V and J ends, which lost 3 bases and 3 bases, there was a span of 10 bases. The CDR3 bases are TGTGCCACCAGTGATCCGAGGAGGGACACCGGGGAGCTGTTTTTT. Its protein is CATSDPRRDTGELFF.

V is TRBV18 and J is TRBJ2-7; no clear D gene. Per germline, CDR1 KGHSH and CDR2 LQKENI. Trimming pared 0 bases from V and 3 bases from J, leaving 6 bases between. The CDR3 runs to 13 residues. In DNA, the CDR3 is TGTGCCAGCTCACCACCGAACAACTACGAGCAGTACTTC. Translated, it gives CASSPPNNYEQYF.